This note documents a single T cell receptor (beta chain) sequence. The entry originates in a study of TIL therapy for anti-PD-1-resistant metastatic lung cancer. The immunoSEQ assay was v3. Using immunoSEQ multiplex PCR, the repertoire was profiled, and TCRdb retains in-frame clones only, with some absent. The sample yields about 50,000 clones, 80% to 90% seen once. Germline assignment: CDR1 SGHTS and CDR2 YDEGEE. J lost 10 bases, V lost 0 bases, and 5 bases had no gene match. This CDR3 region has 14 residues. Time point indicated: pre-treatment sample, taken before nivolumab and TIL therapy. The sample was blood, taken at baseline. This rearrangement joins TRBV5-8 to TRBJ2-1; 9 bases are a match to TRBD1. This clonotype was sampled from a person between 30 and 79 years old with non-small cell lung cancer. The CDR3 spells CASSLVDRGGEQFF. The CDR3 region has the DNA TGTGCCAGCAGCTTGGTGGACAGGGGAGGGGAGCAGTTCTTC.